The 15 T cell receptor beta chains below come from one sample, sequenced in a study of PD-1 blockade in classical Hodgkin lymphoma. Time point given: cycle 4 day 1 (C4D1), after more than five weeks of nivolumab. After autologous stem cell transplantation all patients relapsed, and prior brentuximab vedotin exposure differed between cohorts. This table comes from immunoSEQ multiplex PCR, and its TCRdb copy is limited to in-frame clones, with some not included. The repertoire includes roughly 10,000 clones, around nine tenths of them detected once, and approximately 25% sits in the top ten. The material was peripheral blood mononuclear cells (PBMCs), obtained before the fourth cycle of nivolumab. The receptors stem from a human donor with classical Hodgkin lymphoma.

The chain employs TRBV28 and TRBJ2-3; no firm D call. Trimming took off 3 bases at V and 6 bases at J, with 13 bases between the two ends. The germline gives CDR1 MDHEN, CDR2 SYDVKM. CDR3 length: 14 amino acids. The CDR3: CASSFPPRSDTQYF. As DNA, the CDR3 is TGTGCCAGCAGTTTCCCCCCCAGATCGGATACGCAGTATTTT.

Only one count was recorded for this clone. In nucleotides, the CDR3 is TGTGCCAGTAGTATAGGGGACAGGGGTAATCAGCCCCAGCATTTT. Its translation: CASSIGDRGNQPQHF. The gene calls are TRBV19 and TRBJ1-5; TRBD1 matches 10 bases. In germline, CDR1 is LNHDA, CDR2 SQIVND (reference sequence). Trimming at V came to 1 base and at J to 4 bases, leaving 1 base not matched to a gene. The CDR3 consists of 15 residues.

This chain links TRBV6-4 with TRBJ2-1, with a possible D match to TRBD2 (6 bases). Trimming took off 3 bases at V and 4 bases at J, with 16 bases between the two ends. This CDR3 contains 16 residues. Germline-derived CDR1 and CDR2 are MRHNA and SNTAGT. The CDR3 sequence is CASSDGGSRVYNEQFF. The CDR3 DNA sequence: TGTGCCAGCAGTGATGGAGGGTCTCGAGTTTACAATGAGCAGTTCTTC.

This clone was recorded a few times. The chain is built from TRBV15 and TRBJ2-3; D might be TRBD2 (6 bases). Trimming cost V 4 bases and J 6 bases, with 20 bases left between them. Germline-derived CDR1 and CDR2 are LNHNV and YYDKDF (reference sequence). This CDR3 region has 16 residues. The CDR3 DNA is TGTGCCACCAGCACTAAATCGGGGGTAGATGCGGATACGCAGTATTTT. Amino acid sequence: CATSTKSGVDADTQYF. Based on the CDR3 plus reference TRBV15 and TRBJ2-3, the full variable domain is DAMVIQNPRYQVTQFGKPVTLSCSQTLNHNVMYWYQQKSSQAPKLLFHYYDKDFNNEADTPDNFQSRRPNTSFCFLDIRSPGLGDTAMYLCATSTKSGVDADTQYFGPGTRLTVL.

V is TRBV7-2 and J is TRBJ1-6; 8 bases are a match to TRBD1. Germline V gives CDR1 SGHTA, CDR2 FQGNSA. V was pared by 5 bases and J by 8 bases, with 5 bases of the junction left unmatched. The CDR3 is made up of 14 amino acids. The CDR3 loop is CASSRGTGHSPLHF. The DNA for the CDR3 is TGTGCCAGCAGCCGAGGGACAGGCCATTCACCCCTCCACTTT. The whole variable domain, filled in from reference TRBV7-2 and TRBJ1-6, reads GAGVSQSPSNKVTEKGKDVELRCDPISGHTALYWYRQSLGQGLEFLIYFQGNSAPDKSGLPSDRFSAERTGGSVSTLTIQRTQQEDSAVYLCASSRGTGHSPLHFGNGTRLTVT.

This chain uses TRBV7-2 with TRBJ2-2, with D perhaps matching TRBD1 (6 bases). Per the germline V gene, CDR1 is SGHTA and CDR2 is FQGNSA. V was pared by 2 bases and J by 6 bases, with 13 bases between. The CDR3 contains 15 residues. For the CDR3, the DNA is TGTGCCAGCAGCTTATGGGGGCAGAGAGCCGGGGAGCTGTTTTTT. This translates into CASSLWGQRAGELFF.

The chain is built from TRBV28 and TRBJ2-6; D is ambiguous. The CDR3 is 16 residues long. Germline assignment: CDR1 MDHEN and CDR2 SYDVKM. Between the trimmed V and J ends, which lost 1 base and 4 bases, there was a span of 11 bases. CDR3 sequence: CASSLSQDTGANVLTF. For the CDR3, the DNA is TGTGCCAGCAGTTTATCGCAAGACACCGGGGCCAACGTCCTGACTTTC. Filled out from reference TRBV28 and TRBJ2-6, the complete variable domain reads DVKVTQSSRYLVKRTGEKVFLECVQDMDHENMFWYRQDPGLGLRLIYFSYDVKMKEKGDIPEGYSVSREKKERFSLILESASTNQTSMYLCASSLSQDTGANVLTFGAGSRLTVL.

This clone was seen only once. This chain links TRBV9 with TRBJ2-1; 9 nucleotides align to TRBD2. J lost 8 bases, V lost 0 bases, and 9 bases had no gene match. The length of the CDR3 is 16 residues. Per the germline V gene, CDR1 is SGDLS and CDR2 is YYNGEE. The CDR3 protein is CASSVEPRGGVDEQFF. The CDR3 DNA reads TGTGCCAGCAGCGTAGAACCGCGGGGGGGCGTAGATGAGCAGTTCTTC.

As for this clone: Compared with germline, one end of the junction differs, possibly owing to a read error. The chain carries TRBV2 and TRBJ2-1; D is perhaps TRBD2 (5 bases). The length of the CDR3 is 15 residues. Germline-derived CDR1 and CDR2 are SNHLY and FYNNEI. CDR3 region: CASSDGVTTYNEQFF. Here the CDR3 DNA reads TGTGCCAGCAGTGACGGGGTGACTACCTATAATGAGCAGTTCTTC. The full variable domain, its missing parts supplied by reference TRBV2 and TRBJ2-1, is EPEVTQTPSHQVTQMGQEVILRCVPISNHLYFYWYRQILGQKVEFLVSFYNNEISEKSEIFDDQFSVERPDGSNFTLKIRSTKLEDSAMYFCASSDGVTTYNEQFFGPGTRLTVL.

This chain connects TRBV4-3 to TRBJ2-7; no clear D. Germline assignment: CDR1 LGHNA and CDR2 YSLEER. Trimming removed 1 base at V and 4 bases at J, with 8 bases between. The CDR3 is made up of 13 amino acids. CDR3 bases: TGCGCCAGCAGCCAAGTGCGTGGTTACGAGCAGTACTTC. Protein sequence: CASSQVRGYEQYF.

The chain combines TRBV2 with TRBJ1-4; maybe TRBD1 (5 bases). Germline V lookup: CDR1 SNHLY, CDR2 FYNNEI. V shed 6 bases and J shed 8 bases, with 16 bases lying between them. The CDR3 runs 14 residues. The CDR3 loop is CASRIQGGEEKLFF. CDR3 DNA sequence: TGTGCCAGCAGGATTCAGGGAGGGGAGGAAAAACTGTTTTTT.

The CDR3 coding sequence is TGTGCCAGCTCACCAACGGGCGAGCGGGGGCGCCTCTATACGCAGTATTTT. This translates into CASSPTGERGRLYTQYF. The chain joins TRBV18 to TRBJ2-3, with 8 bases identical to TRBD2. The CDR3 loop spans 17 amino acids. CDR1 and CDR2 (germline): KGHSH, LQKENI. The V and J ends lost 2 bases and 7 bases, in that order; junction bases with no gene match: 14.

V gene TRBV6-5 combines with J gene TRBJ2-7, with 7 nucleotides matching TRBD2. The length of the CDR3 is 13 residues. With 5 bases clipped from V and 4 bases from J, the junction kept 5 bases outside the gene matches. Germline values: CDR1 MNHEY, CDR2 SVGAGI. The CDR3 region is CASSRTRHYEQYF. In nucleotides, the CDR3 is TGTGCCAGCAGTCGGACTAGGCATTACGAGCAGTACTTC.

Remarks on this clone: An end of the junction does not agree with germline; a read error may underlie this. The chain carries TRBV5-6 and TRBJ1-4, with D possibly matching TRBD1 (5 bases). This CDR3 spans 13 amino acids. The germline V gene encodes CDR1 SGHDT and CDR2 YYEEEE. The CDR3 DNA sequence: TGTGCCAGCAGCCTAATCCTCACAGGCGTATTTGAGTTT. Amino acid sequence: CASSLILTGVFEF.

The chain employs TRBV18 and TRBJ2-1, with 9 positions matching TRBD1. Losses at the gene ends were 2 bases for V and 9 bases for J; bases not matched to a gene: 5. Germline values: CDR1 KGHSH, CDR2 LQKENI. This CDR3 is 14 amino acids long. CDR3 DNA sequence: TGTGCCAGCTCACCAACGGGACAGGGCTCTGAGCAGTTCTTC. Its translation: CASSPTGQGSEQFF.